These 17 T cell receptor beta chains came from one sample sequenced in a study of T cell repertoires in cytomegalovirus infection. TCRdb called the reads again in MiXCR, with one record for every CDR3 protein. This table has around 350,000 distinct CDR3 sequences, roughly 20% appearing once. Sequencing input: PBMCs. The receptor source for this set is a human donor in good health (CMV status not recorded). Some clones in this sample may be carry-over from other donors' samples.

This clonotype has just a few counts. This chain joins TRBV4-2 and TRBJ2-3; the match to TRBD2 covers 10 bases. Germline values: CDR1 LGHNA, CDR2 YNFKEQ. The CDR3 sequence is 17 residues long. J was trimmed by 6 bases and V by 1 base; bases with no gene match: 10. The CDR3 sequence is CASSQVGLAGVFDTQYF. The CDR3 nucleotides read TGTGCCAGCAGCCAAGTCGGGCTAGCGGGGGTGTTTGATACGCAGTATTTT.

The chain couples TRBV2 to TRBJ1-5; TRBD1 might be the D (5 bases). Germline lookup yields CDR1 SNHLY and CDR2 FYNNEI. The CDR3 runs to 16 residues. V lost 7 bases and J 5 bases, leaving 21 bases between the germline ends. In DNA form, the CDR3 reads TGTGCCAGCATGTCCGTCCCGGGGGGGGATTATCAGCCCCAGCATTTT. This gives the protein CASMSVPGGDYQPQHF.

The chain is built from TRBV27 and TRBJ1-2; D remains unclear. The V end lost 2 bases, the J end lost 4 bases, and 11 bases lay between the germline ends. The CDR3 is 14 residues long. The germline V gene encodes CDR1 MNHEY and CDR2 SMNVEV (reference sequence). CDR3 in amino acids: CASSLSSGFYGYTF. For the CDR3, the DNA is TGTGCCAGCAGTTTAAGTTCCGGGTTCTATGGCTACACCTTC.

In this sample, this clonotype turned up a few times. The chain recombines TRBV12-3 or TRBV12-4 with TRBJ2-5; the match to TRBD1 covers 7 bases. Losses at the gene ends were 4 bases for V and 6 bases for J; bases not matched to a gene: 8. This CDR3 is 14 amino acids long. The CDR3 spells CASSWSDRRQTQYF. The CDR3 DNA follows: TGTGCCAGCAGTTGGTCGGACAGGAGGCAGACCCAGTACTTC.

This clonotype was seen a few times. Here the CDR3 DNA reads TGCAGTGCAAATTTCCCGGGACAGGGGAAGGATGGCTACACCTTC. Translated, it gives CSANFPGQGKDGYTF. The V and J genes are TRBV20-1 and TRBJ1-2; 10 bases are shared with TRBD1. CDR3 length: 15 amino acids. Per germline, CDR1 DFQATT and CDR2 SNEGSKA (reference sequence). V gave up 6 bases and J gave up 6 bases; unmatched junction bases: 13.

The chain carries TRBV11-2 and TRBJ2-1; D remains ambiguous. The CDR3 runs 14 residues. CDR1 is SGHAT, CDR2 FQNNGV, per germline. V gave up 0 bases and J gave up 8 bases, with 11 bases separating them. The CDR3 loop reads CASSLDYMLHEQFF. CDR3 in DNA: TGTGCCAGCAGCTTAGATTACATGTTGCATGAGCAGTTCTTC.

The rearrangement uses TRBV5-1 and TRBJ2-7, with a tentative D call TRBD2 (6 bases). V was cut by 4 bases and J by 2 bases, with 16 bases left in between. The CDR3 consists of 15 residues. The germline gives CDR1 SGHRS, CDR2 YFSETQ. The CDR3 protein is CASSPGAGRAYEQYF. CDR3 sequence (DNA): TGCGCCAGCAGCCCGGGTGCGGGGCGCGCCTACGAGCAGTACTTC.

The chain combines TRBV2 with TRBJ2-1; 9 nucleotides align to TRBD2. There are 15 residues in the CDR3. Germline CDR1 is SNHLY and CDR2 is FYNNEI. Trimming took 3 bases from V and 9 from J; bases not matched to a gene: 9. CDR3 coding DNA: TGTGCCAGCAGTGAGCGCGGGGGGGCCTATCCTGAGCAGTTCTTC. Translated: CASSERGGAYPEQFF.

This clonotype turned up a few times. This chain uses TRBV6-5 with TRBJ2-5, with D maybe TRBD1 (7 bases). The CDR3 is 13 amino acids. V was trimmed by 8 bases and J by 1 base, leaving 11 bases between them. Germline CDR1 is MNHEY and CDR2 is SVGAGI. The CDR3 spells CASGGTVQETQYF. In nucleotides, the CDR3 is TGTGCCAGCGGGGGGACAGTCCAAGAGACCCAGTACTTC.

The chain uses TRBV20-1 and TRBJ2-5; D unresolved. Germline V CDR1 and CDR2: DFQATT, SNEGSKA (reference sequence). Trimming stripped 3 bases from V and 5 bases from J, with 13 bases between. This CDR3 is 13 amino acids long. The CDR3 loop is CSASTSARETQYF. The CDR3, as DNA: TGCAGTGCTAGTACGTCAGCCAGGGAGACCCAGTACTTC.

This clonotype has more than one count but fewer than ten. This rearrangement joins TRBV7-2 to TRBJ2-5; 7 nucleotides match TRBD1. From germline, CDR1 is SGHTA and CDR2 FQGNSA. V shed 5 bases and J 4 bases; nucleotides not matched to a gene: 7. CDR3 length equals 14 residues. CDR3 loop: CASSHLNRGETQYF. The CDR3 DNA is TGTGCCAGCAGCCATTTAAACAGGGGAGAGACCCAGTACTTC.

Ten or more counts support this clonotype. This rearrangement joins TRBV12-3 or TRBV12-4 to TRBJ1-4; D is possibly TRBD1 (5 bases). The CDR3 runs to 14 residues. V lost 8 bases and J 7 bases, leaving 17 bases between the germline ends. The DNA for the CDR3 is TGTGCCAGCGGCTCCTCGCCAGGGTTTGAAAAACTGTTTTTT. Translating gives CASGSSPGFEKLFF.

The chain links TRBV19 to TRBJ2-1; 7 bases agree with TRBD2. The germline CDR1 and CDR2 sequences are LNHDA and SQIVND (reference sequence). Trimming cost V 4 bases and J 2 bases; bases outside gene matches: 2. The CDR3 is 14 residues long. CDR3 residues: CASSTGTTYNEQFF. The CDR3 DNA is TGTGCCAGTAGTACCGGGACTACCTACAATGAGCAGTTCTTC.

This clonotype was counted at least ten times. The rearrangement joins TRBV18 to TRBJ2-7, with a weak D call TRBD2 (7 bases). CDR3 length: 15 amino acids. The germline gives CDR1 KGHSH, CDR2 LQKENI. Trimming shortened V by 2 bases and J by 7 bases, and 18 bases separated the two germline ends. CDR3 protein: CASSPSGAGVSEQYF. The DNA of the CDR3 is TGTGCCAGCTCACCATCGGGGGCGGGAGTGTCGGAGCAGTACTTC.

This clonotype was observed many times. The chain joins TRBV7-2 to TRBJ2-1, with 11 positions matching TRBD2. Germline values: CDR1 SGHTA, CDR2 FQGNSA. Unmatched junction bases numbered 14, after V lost 4 bases and J lost 6 bases. The CDR3 covers 18 residues. CDR3 sequence (DNA): TGTGCCAGCAGCTCCCCCTCCGGACGGCTAGCGGGAGGCAATGAGCAGTTCTTC. Translating gives CASSSPSGRLAGGNEQFF.

This clonotype was counted many times. The chain carries TRBV6-1 and TRBJ2-7, with D unclear. The CDR3 loop spans 14 amino acids. In germline, CDR1 is MNHNS, CDR2 SASEGT. V was shortened by 1 base and J by 7 bases, with 14 bases between the two germline ends. In DNA form, the CDR3 reads TGTGCCAGCAGTGAAGACCCCTCGGGTCTTGAGCAGTACTTC. Translation: CASSEDPSGLEQYF.

This clonotype was counted at least ten times. The chain couples TRBV7-2 to TRBJ1-1, with 7 nucleotides matching TRBD1. This CDR3 comprises 15 residues. Trimming removed 1 base from V and 1 base from J; junction bases left unmatched: 3. CDR1 and CDR2 from the germline V gene are SGHTA and FQGNSA. CDR3 sequence: CASSLEAGGNTEAFF. The CDR3 nucleotides are TGTGCCAGCAGCTTAGAGGCAGGGGGGAACACTGAAGCTTTCTTT.